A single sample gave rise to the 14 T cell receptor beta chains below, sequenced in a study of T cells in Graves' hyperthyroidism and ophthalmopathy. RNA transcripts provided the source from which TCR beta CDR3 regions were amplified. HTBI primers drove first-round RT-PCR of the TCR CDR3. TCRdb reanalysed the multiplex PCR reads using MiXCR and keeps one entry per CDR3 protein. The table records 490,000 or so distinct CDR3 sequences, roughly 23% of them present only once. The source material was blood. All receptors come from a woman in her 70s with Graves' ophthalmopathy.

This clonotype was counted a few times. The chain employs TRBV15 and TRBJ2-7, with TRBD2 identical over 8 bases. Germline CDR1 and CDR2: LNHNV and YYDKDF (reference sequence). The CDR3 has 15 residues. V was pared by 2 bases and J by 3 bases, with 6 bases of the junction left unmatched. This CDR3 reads CATSRPGLDLYEQYF. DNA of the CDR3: TGTGCCACCAGCAGACCGGGACTAGATCTCTACGAGCAGTACTTC.

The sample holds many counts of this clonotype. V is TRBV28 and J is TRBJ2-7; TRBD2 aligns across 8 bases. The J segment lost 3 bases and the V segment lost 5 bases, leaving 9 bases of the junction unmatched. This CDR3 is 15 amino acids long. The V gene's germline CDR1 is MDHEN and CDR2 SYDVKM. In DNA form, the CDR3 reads TGTGCCAGCAGTCCCGGGGGGAGCGGGAGCTACGAGCAGTACTTC. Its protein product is CASSPGGSGSYEQYF.

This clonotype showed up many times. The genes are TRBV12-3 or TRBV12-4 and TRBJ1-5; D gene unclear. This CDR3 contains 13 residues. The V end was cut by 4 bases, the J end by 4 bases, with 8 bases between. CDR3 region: CASSSSRNQPQHF. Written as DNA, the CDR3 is TGTGCCAGCAGTTCATCCCGTAATCAGCCCCAGCATTTT.

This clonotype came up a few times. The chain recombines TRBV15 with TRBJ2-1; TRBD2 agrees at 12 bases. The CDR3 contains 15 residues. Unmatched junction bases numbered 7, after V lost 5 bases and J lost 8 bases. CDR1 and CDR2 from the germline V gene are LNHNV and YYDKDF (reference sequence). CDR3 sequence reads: CATSPRTSGVDEQFF. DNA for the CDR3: TGTGCCACCAGCCCCCGGACTAGCGGGGTCGATGAGCAGTTCTTC.

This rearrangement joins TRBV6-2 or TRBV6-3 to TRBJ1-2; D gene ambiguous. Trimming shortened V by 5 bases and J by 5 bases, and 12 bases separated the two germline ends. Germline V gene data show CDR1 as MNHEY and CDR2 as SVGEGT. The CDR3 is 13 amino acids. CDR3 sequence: CASSNPGEYGYTF. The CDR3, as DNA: TGTGCCAGCAGTAATCCAGGAGAATATGGCTACACCTTC.

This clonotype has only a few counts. DNA for the CDR3: TGTGCCAGCAGCCCGGGAAGTAGCGGGAGGGGTAATGAGCAGTTCTTC. Translated: CASSPGSSGRGNEQFF. J is TRBJ2-1 and V is TRBV5-4, with 11 nucleotides matching TRBD2. The germline gives CDR1 SGHNT, CDR2 YYREEE (reference sequence). Trimming cost V 4 bases and J 7 bases; bases outside gene matches: 10. The CDR3 loop spans 16 amino acids.

The chain's CDR3 is CASSYKKHNEQFF. For the CDR3, the DNA is TGTGCCAGCAGTTACAAGAAACACAATGAGCAGTTCTTC. The chain links TRBV6-5 to TRBJ2-1, with D unclear. V was shortened by 2 bases and J by 5 bases, with 7 bases between the two germline ends. This CDR3 region has 13 residues. Germline V gene sequence: CDR1 MNHEY, CDR2 SVGAGI.

The CDR3 sequence: CAWSRGAGSYNEQFF. CDR3 nucleotides: TGTGCCTGGAGCCGGGGAGCGGGGTCCTACAATGAGCAGTTCTTC. This chain connects TRBV30 to TRBJ2-1; 7 bases line up with TRBD2. CDR3 length equals 15 residues. V shed 3 bases and J 1 base; nucleotides not matched to a gene: 6. Germline V gene lookup returns CDR1 GTSNPN and CDR2 SVGIG (reference sequence). The full variable domain, with the rest looked up from reference TRBV30 and TRBJ2-1, is SQTIHQWPATLVQPVGSPLSLECTVEGTSNPNLYWYRQAAGRGLQLLFYSVGIGQISSEVPQNLSASRPQDRQFILSSKKLLLSDSGFYLCAWSRGAGSYNEQFFGPGTRLTVL.

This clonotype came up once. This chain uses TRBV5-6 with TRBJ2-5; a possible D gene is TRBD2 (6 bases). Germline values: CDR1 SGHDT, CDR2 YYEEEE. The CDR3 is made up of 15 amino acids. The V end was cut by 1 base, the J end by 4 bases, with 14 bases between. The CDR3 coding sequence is TGTGCCAGCAGCTTGCGACAGCTGGGAGGAGAGACCCAGTACTTC. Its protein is CASSLRQLGGETQYF.

The CDR3 spells CASSLGGGPVYNEQFF. In DNA, the CDR3 is TGCGCCAGCAGCCTCGGGGGGGGGCCGGTCTACAATGAGCAGTTCTTC. This sequence joins TRBV5-1 and TRBJ2-1; 8 nucleotides line up with TRBD2. The V gene's germline CDR1 is SGHRS and CDR2 YFSETQ. The CDR3 length is 16 residues. The J segment lost 3 bases and the V segment lost 4 bases, leaving 9 bases of the junction unmatched.

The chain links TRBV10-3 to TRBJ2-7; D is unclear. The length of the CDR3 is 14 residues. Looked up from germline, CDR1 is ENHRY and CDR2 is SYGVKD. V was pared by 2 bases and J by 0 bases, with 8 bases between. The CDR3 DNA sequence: TGTGCCATCAGTGAGGGTGCAACCTCCTACGAGCAGTACTTC. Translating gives CAISEGATSYEQYF.

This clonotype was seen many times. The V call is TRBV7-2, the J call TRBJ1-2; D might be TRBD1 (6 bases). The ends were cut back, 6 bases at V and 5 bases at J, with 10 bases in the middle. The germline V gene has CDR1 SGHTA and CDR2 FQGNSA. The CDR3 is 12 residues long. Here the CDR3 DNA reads TGTGCCAGCAGTCTGGACAGTTATGGCTACACCTTC. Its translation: CASSLDSYGYTF.

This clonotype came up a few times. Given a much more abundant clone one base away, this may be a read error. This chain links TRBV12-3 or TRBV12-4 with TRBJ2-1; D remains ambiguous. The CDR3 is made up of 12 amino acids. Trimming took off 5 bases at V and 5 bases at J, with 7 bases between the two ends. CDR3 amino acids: CASSLTNNEQFF. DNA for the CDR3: TGTGCCAGCAGTCTTACTAACAATGAGCAGTTCTTC.

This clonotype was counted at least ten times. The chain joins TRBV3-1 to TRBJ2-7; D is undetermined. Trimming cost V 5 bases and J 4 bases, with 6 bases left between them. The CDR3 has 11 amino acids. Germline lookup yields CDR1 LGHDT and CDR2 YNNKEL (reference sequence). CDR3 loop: CASSSVYEQYF. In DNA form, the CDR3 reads TGTGCCAGCAGCTCAGTGTACGAGCAGTACTTC.